Listed below are T cell receptor beta chains from one sample, sequenced in a study of blood T cells in healthy people across ages. Each CDR3 protein gets one entry after TCRdb re-called the 5' RACE reads with MiXCR. The table records 600,000 to 900,000 distinct CDR3 sequences, roughly 25% of them present only once. These data were likewise used in another study, on T cells of mothers and their children.

Sequenced material: blood. The receptors originated from a boy aged 5-17 years in good health. Each CDR3 is given with its conserved first and last residue. D genes are given only for firm matches. Clone size appears in some rows only: once, few, many, or a class for an expanded clone.

>NA|NA|TRBJ1-4|TRBV5-1
TGCGCCAGCAGCTTGGTCGGGGAGGGACATGAAAAACTGTTTTTT
CASSLVGEGHEKLFF
>NA|TRBD1|TRBJ2-3|TRBV30
TGTGCCTGGAGTATACAGGGGGCGTTCACAGATACGCAGTATTTT
CAWSIQGAFTDTQYF
>NA|TRBD1|TRBJ1-1|TRBV7-8
TGTGCCAGCAGCTCGACAGGGGGCGCGATGAACACTGAAGCTTTCTTT
CASSSTGGAMNTEAFF
>few|NA|TRBJ2-7|TRBV10-2
TGCGCCAGCAGAGAGGGGAGGCCCTACGAGCAGTACTTC
CASREGRPYEQYF
>many|TRBD1|TRBJ2-7|TRBV5-1
TGCGCCAGCAGCTTCCCAAGACAGGGACCCTTCTCCTACGAGCAGTACTTC
CASSFPRQGPFSYEQYF
>few|TRBD2|TRBJ2-5|TRBV7-8
TGTGCCAGCAGCTGGAGACTAGCGGGGGTTAAAGAGACCCAGTACTTC
CASSWRLAGVKETQYF
>NA|NA|TRBJ2-5|TRBV7-3
TGTGCCAGCAGCCCTCTCGATAAAGAGACCCAGTACTTC
CASSPLDKETQYF
>once|NA|TRBJ2-7|TRBV11-2
TGTGCCAGCAGCTTAAGGCCAGCCTCCGCCTACGAGCAGTACTTC
CASSLRPASAYEQYF
>NA|NA|TRBJ2-5|TRBV3-1
TGTGCCAGCAGCCTAGAGGGGATCCAAGAGACCCAGTACTTC
CASSLEGIQETQYF
>few|TRBD2|TRBJ2-1|TRBV5-6
TGTGCCAGCAGTCATCGCGGGGGGGACAATGAGCAGTTCTTC
CASSHRGGDNEQFF
>few|NA|TRBJ2-5|TRBV13
TGTGCCAGCAGCTTAGGAGGGGGGCAGGGCGAGGAGGAGACCCAGTACTTC
CASSLGGGQGEEETQYF
>few|TRBD1|TRBJ1-4|TRBV5-1
TGCGCCAGCAGTTTCGGACAGGCGACGACTAATGAAAAACTGTTTTTT
CASSFGQATTNEKLFF
>few|TRBD1|TRBJ1-1|TRBV29-1
TGCAGCGTTGAATACGGACAGGCGGTAGGAGCTTTCTTT
CSVEYGQAVGAFF
>NA|NA|TRBJ2-4|TRBV7-2
TGTGCCAGCAACCGGGGAGACAGCAAAAACATTCAGTACTTC
CASNRGDSKNIQYF
>NA|TRBD2|TRBJ2-7|TRBV20-1
TGCAGTGCTAGAGACACAAGCGGGGCCCTCTACGAGCAGTACTTC
CSARDTSGALYEQYF
>few|TRBD1|TRBJ2-3|TRBV3-1
TGTGCCAGCAGCCAAGAGGGGAGCCGGGACAGGGGTTTTATCACAGATACGCAGTATTTT
CASSQEGSRDRGFITDTQYF
>NA|NA|TRBJ1-5|TRBV6-5
TGTGCCAGCAGTCGGACCTTGGGTAGCAATCAGCCCCAGCATTTT
CASSRTLGSNQPQHF
>NA|TRBD2|TRBJ2-2|TRBV4-2
TGTGCCAGCAGCCAAGGGGTGGGAGGGACCAGATCGAACACCGGGGAGCTGTTTTTT
CASSQGVGGTRSNTGELFF
>few|NA|TRBJ2-1|TRBV20-1
TGCAGTGCTAGGCCCCAGGGGTACAACGAGCAGTTCTTC
CSARPQGYNEQFF
>few|TRBD1|TRBJ2-1|TRBV2
TGTGCCAGCAGTGAGACAGGGGGCCGCTCCTACAATGAGCAGTTCTTC
CASSETGGRSYNEQFF
>NA|TRBD2|TRBJ2-1|TRBV29-1
TGCAGCGGGCTAGCGGAAACCTACAATGAGCAGTTCTTC
CSGLAETYNEQFF
>few|TRBD2|TRBJ2-7|TRBV20-1
TGCAGTGCTGGTCGGGAGGGCCGATCCTACGAGCAGTACTTC
CSAGREGRSYEQYF
>few|TRBD1|TRBJ2-2|TRBV4-1
TGCGCCAGCAGCCGCATATCACAGGGGGGAAACACCGGGGAGCTGTTTTTT
CASSRISQGGNTGELFF
>NA|NA|TRBJ2-7|TRBV27
TGTGCCAGCAGTTCCGGGGCAGGGGTCAGTGAGCAGTACTTC
CASSSGAGVSEQYF
>NA|TRBD1|TRBJ2-7|TRBV27
TGTGCCAGCAGTTTAAAGCGGGACAGGGGGCGGGTCGAGCAGTACTTC
CASSLKRDRGRVEQYF
>few|NA|TRBJ1-4|TRBV6-1
TGTGCCAGCAGTGATACGCGCGGACCCTGGGTTCGTGAAAAACTGTTTTTT
CASSDTRGPWVREKLFF
>few|NA|TRBJ2-7|TRBV2
TGTGCCAGCAGTGAATCGGGCGGATACGAGCAGTACTTC
CASSESGGYEQYF